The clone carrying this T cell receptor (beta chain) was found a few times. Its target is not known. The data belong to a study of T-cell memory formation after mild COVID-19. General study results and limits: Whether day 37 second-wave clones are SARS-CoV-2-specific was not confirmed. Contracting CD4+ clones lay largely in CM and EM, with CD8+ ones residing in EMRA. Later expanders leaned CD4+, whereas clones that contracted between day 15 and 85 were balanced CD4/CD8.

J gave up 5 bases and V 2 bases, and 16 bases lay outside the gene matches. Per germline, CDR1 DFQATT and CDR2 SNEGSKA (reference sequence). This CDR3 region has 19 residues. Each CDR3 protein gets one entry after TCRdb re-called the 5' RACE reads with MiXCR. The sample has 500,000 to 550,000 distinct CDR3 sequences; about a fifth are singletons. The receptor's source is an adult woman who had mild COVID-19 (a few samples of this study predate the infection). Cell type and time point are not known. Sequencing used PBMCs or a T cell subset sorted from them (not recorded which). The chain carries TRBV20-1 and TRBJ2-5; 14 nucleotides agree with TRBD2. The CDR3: CSARLTPQTSGRVEETQYF. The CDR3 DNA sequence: TGCAGTGCTAGACTTACCCCCCAGACTAGCGGGAGGGTTGAGGAGACCCAGTACTTC.